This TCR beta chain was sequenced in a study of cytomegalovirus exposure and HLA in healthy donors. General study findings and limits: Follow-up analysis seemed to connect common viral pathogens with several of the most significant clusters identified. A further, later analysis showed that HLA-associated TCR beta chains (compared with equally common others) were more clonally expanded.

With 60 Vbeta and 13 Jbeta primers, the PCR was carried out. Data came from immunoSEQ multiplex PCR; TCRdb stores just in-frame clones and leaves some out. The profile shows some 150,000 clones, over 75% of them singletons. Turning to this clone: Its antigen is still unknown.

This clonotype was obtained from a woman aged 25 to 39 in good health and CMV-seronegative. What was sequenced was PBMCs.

The CDR3 sequence is CASSEGVFRGSDTQYF. The CDR3 DNA follows: TGTGCCAGCAGTGAAGGTGTATTCAGGGGTTCGGATACGCAGTATTTT. The chain employs TRBV2 and TRBJ2-3; TRBD1 is a possible D gene (6 bases). Trimming cost V 1 base and J 6 bases, with 17 bases left between them. This CDR3 is 16 amino acids long. Germline CDR1 reads SNHLY; CDR2 reads FYNNEI.